The rows below give T cell receptor beta chains drawn from one sample of a study of T-cell reconstitution after alpha-beta-depleted transplantation in children. TCRdb itself ran the PCR reads through MiXCR, one entry per CDR3 protein. This table has about 980,000 distinct CDR3 sequences, under 30% appearing once. Source: PBMCs, mostly from graft donor cells, taken 360 days after TCRalphabeta/CD19-depleted stem cell transplant. Every receptor here comes from a boy in the first two years of life who had a stem cell transplant for SCID, so the T cells may come from the graft donor. CDR3s include the opening cysteine and the closing phenylalanine or tryptophan. D genes are given only for firm matches. Expanded clones are given a class, and other clones once, few, many or no size at all.

TRBJ2-7 NA many TRBV12-3/TRBV12-4 TGTGCCAGCAGTCCCGCCCTAGACCCCTACGAGCAGTACTTC CASSPALDPYEQYF
TRBJ1-1 NA few TRBV6-1 TGTGCCAGCACGGGGCAAACTGAAGCTTTCTTT CASTGQTEAFF
TRBJ2-7 NA few TRBV12-3/TRBV12-4 TGTGCCAGCAGTTTAATAGTCCCTCCTTACGAGCAGTACTTC CASSLIVPPYEQYF
TRBJ1-1 NA few TRBV12-3/TRBV12-4 TGTGCCAGCAGGATCACCACTGAAGCTTTCTTT CASRITTEAFF
TRBJ1-2 NA NA TRBV4-1 TGCGCCAGCAGCCAGGACGGTTCTAACTATGGCTACACCTTC CASSQDGSNYGYTF
TRBJ1-1 NA few TRBV5-1 TGCGCCAGCAGCCAGGTGCCGAACACTGAAGCTTTCTTT CASSQVPNTEAFF
TRBJ1-1 NA many TRBV4-3 TGCGCCAGCAGCCAAGGAATTGCCCGGAACACTGAAGCTTTCTTT CASSQGIARNTEAFF
TRBJ2-7 NA NA TRBV7-6 TGTGCCAGCAGCTTAGCCTCCTTGACTAGTTCCCCCGAAGAGCAGTACTTC CASSLASLTSSPEEQYF
TRBJ2-1 NA NA TRBV28 TGTGCCAGCAGTTTGGGGCAGGGGATAGGCAATGAGCAGTTCTTC CASSLGQGIGNEQFF
TRBJ2-4 TRBD1 many TRBV4-1 TGCGCCAGCAGCCAAGGATCCGGGACAGACAAAAACATTCAGTACTTC CASSQGSGTDKNIQYF
TRBJ2-2 NA NA TRBV15 TGTGCCACCAGCAGAGAACCAGGGGGGGAGCTGTTTTTT CATSREPGGELFF
TRBJ2-5 NA few TRBV20-1 TGCAGTGCTAAGTCATCCAAGGACAGAACACAAGAGACCCAGTACTTC CSAKSSKDRTQETQYF
TRBJ2-5 NA NA TRBV20-1 TGCAGTGCCGAATCGACTGTTACTAGGGAGGAGACCCAGTACTTC CSAESTVTREETQYF
TRBJ2-1 NA few TRBV9 TGTGCCAGCAGCGTAGGAGGGGAGGCCTACAATGAGCAGTTCTTC CASSVGGEAYNEQFF
TRBJ2-7 NA NA TRBV10-3 TGTGCCATCACGCAAACTGGGGGTTCCTACGAGCAGTACTTC CAITQTGGSYEQYF
TRBJ2-2 TRBD1 few TRBV28 TGTGCCACCTATCCCGGGACAGTCAACACCGGGGAGCTGTTTTTT CATYPGTVNTGELFF
TRBJ2-7 TRBD2 few TRBV12-3/TRBV12-4 TGTGCCAGCAGTTTTACTAGCGGGGGCTACGAGCAGTACTTC CASSFTSGGYEQYF
TRBJ1-1 NA NA TRBV19 TGTGCCAGTAGTATAGGTTCAGAGCTGAACACTGAAGCTTTCTTT CASSIGSELNTEAFF
TRBJ2-5 NA few TRBV9 TGTGCCAGCAGCGTCGATTTTGAACAAGAGACCCAGTACTTC CASSVDFEQETQYF
TRBJ1-3 NA few TRBV18 TGTGCCAGCTCACCACCGAGGGAAAGTGGAAACACCATATATTTT CASSPPRESGNTIYF
TRBJ2-1 NA NA TRBV2 TGTGCCAGCATGCACGGGCTTTCTAGCTACAATGAGCAGTTCTTC CASMHGLSSYNEQFF
TRBJ1-2 NA few TRBV4-1 TGCGCCAGCAGCCAAGGGCGGATTCGGCAGGGAGATGGCTACACCTTC CASSQGRIRQGDGYTF
TRBJ2-3 NA NA TRBV20-1 TGCAGGGCCACCGGTTTCACAGATACGCAGTATTTT CRATGFTDTQYF
TRBJ2-2 TRBD1 few TRBV5-1 TGCGCCAGCAGTCAACATCCGGGACAGCAGGACACCGGGGAGCTGTTTTTT CASSQHPGQQDTGELFF
TRBJ2-7 TRBD2 few TRBV20-1 TGCAGTGCTAGTCTAGGACTAGCGTCTGACGAGCAGTACTTC CSASLGLASDEQYF
TRBJ1-2 TRBD1 NA TRBV9 TGTGCCAGCAGCGCCTTCCGTTCGGACAGGGGGCCAGGCTACACCTTC CASSAFRSDRGPGYTF
TRBJ2-2 NA few TRBV9 TGTGCCAGCAGCGTATCTCGGGCCACCACCGGGGAGCTGTTTTTT CASSVSRATTGELFF
TRBJ2-1 TRBD1 few TRBV5-1 TGCGCCAGCAGCTCCCCAGGACAGGGCGCCTACAATGAGCAGTTCTTC CASSSPGQGAYNEQFF
TRBJ2-7 NA NA TRBV2 TGTGCCAGCAGCCTTGCGTGGGGGAGCCACGAGCAGTACTTC CASSLAWGSHEQYF
TRBJ2-4 NA NA TRBV21-1 TGTGCCAGCAGCAACCCGAAGACTAGCGGAGATATCAAAAACATTCAGTACTTC CASSNPKTSGDIKNIQYF
TRBJ2-5 TRBD1 NA TRBV11-2 TGTGCCAGCAGCTTGCAATTGGACAGGGGAGAGACCCAGTACTTC CASSLQLDRGETQYF
TRBJ2-2 NA few TRBV5-1 TGCGCCAGCAGCTTGGGTCAGACTTACACCGGGGAGCTGTTTTTT CASSLGQTYTGELFF
TRBJ1-1 TRBD1 NA TRBV15 TGTGCCACCAGCAGAGGTGAAGGGGGCAGGTCTGAAGCTTTCTTT CATSRGEGGRSEAFF
TRBJ2-1 NA many TRBV18 TGTGCCAGCTCATCCCAGGGGAGGAATGAGCAGTTCTTC CASSSQGRNEQFF
TRBJ2-1 NA few TRBV29-1 TGCAGCGTACCCAGGGGCCTCGACAATGAGCAGTTCTTC CSVPRGLDNEQFF
TRBJ2-4 NA once TRBV18 TGTGCCAGCTCACCGGTAGGAGGTTCAGGAGGCAAAAACATTCAGTACTTC CASSPVGGSGGKNIQYF
TRBJ1-5 NA NA TRBV7-9 TGTGCCAGCAGCTTAAGGGGGAATCAGTGGTTGGGTGGACCCCAGCATTTT CASSLRGNQWLGGPQHF
TRBJ2-2 NA NA TRBV4-3 TGCGCCAGCAGGAGGGAGGGGGCCGGGGAGCTGTTTTTT CASRREGAGELFF
TRBJ1-5 NA NA TRBV7-2 TGTGCCAGCAGCCCTGAGGTTGGCGGGCTGCCCCAGCATTTT CASSPEVGGLPQHF